Listed below are T cell receptor beta chains from one sample, sequenced in a study of human T cells and chemical hapten exposure. MiXCR, applied by TCRdb to the RACE reads, yields one record per CDR3 protein. Of 45,000 to 60,000 distinct CDR3 sequences in the sample, roughly a tenth are singletons; the top ten hold about 14%. Sequenced material: whole blood, taken in connection with sensitization to the hapten diphenylcyclopropenone (DPC). Every receptor here comes from a woman between 40 and 55 years old with alopecia areata. Some clones in this sample may be carry-over from other donors' samples. Each CDR3 is given with its conserved first and last residue. The D gene is left open where the match is weak. Clone size appears in some rows only: once, few, many, or a class for an expanded clone.

j_call d_call clone_size v_call cdr3_nt cdr3_aa
TRBJ2-3 TRBD1 many TRBV20-1 TGCAGTGCTAGAGATTTGGCAGGGGGACCAGATACGCAGTATTTT CSARDLAGGPDTQYF
TRBJ2-5 - many TRBV11-2 TGTGCCAGCAGCTCCAAAGAGACCCAGTACTTC CASSSKETQYF
TRBJ2-1 TRBD2 many TRBV18 TGTGCCAGCTCACCTCAGGGACTAGCACGCGAGCAGTTCTTC CASSPQGLAREQFF
TRBJ2-3 TRBD2 many TRBV7-2 TGTGCCAGCAGCCCGTCGGGCGGGGGGCCTAGCACAGATACGCAGTATTTT CASSPSGGGPSTDTQYF
TRBJ1-6 - few TRBV21-1 TGTGCCAGCAGCAAGTGGTACAGCTCACCCCTCCACTTT CASSKWYSSPLHF
TRBJ2-3 - many TRBV7-2 TGTGCCAGCAACCTACTAGGTCTAGATACGCAGTATTTT CASNLLGLDTQYF
TRBJ1-5 - many TRBV4-1 TGCGCCAGCAGCCGAGAACCCCGGGACCCCGAGGGTATGGGTGGCAATCAGCCCCAGCATTTT CASSREPRDPEGMGGNQPQHF
TRBJ2-7 - many TRBV5-6 TGTGCCAGCAGCTTGCAGGGTTCCTACGAGCAGTACTTC CASSLQGSYEQYF
TRBJ2-7 - - TRBV5-1 TGCGCCAGCAGCTTGCGCACAGGCCTCTCGGGTTACGAGCAGTACTTC CASSLRTGLSGYEQYF
TRBJ2-7 - - TRBV4-1 TGCGCCAGCAGCTCTCAGGACAGACCGGACTACGAGCAGTACTTC CASSSQDRPDYEQYF
TRBJ1-2 - many TRBV9 TGTGCCAGCAGCGTAGAAGGCGATAACTATGGCTACACCTTC CASSVEGDNYGYTF
TRBJ2-1 - few TRBV16 TGTGCCAGCAGACTGACTAGTCTGGGCAATGAGCAGTTCTTC CASRLTSLGNEQFF
TRBJ2-3 TRBD1 - TRBV29-1 TGCAGCGTTGAGCCCCGGGACAGGGGGCCAGATACGCAGTATTTT CSVEPRDRGPDTQYF
TRBJ1-1 - many TRBV7-3 TGTGCCAGCAGCTCACAGGGTACTGAAGCTTTCTTT CASSSQGTEAFF
TRBJ2-7 - - TRBV30 TGTGCCTGGAGACAGGGAACAACAACCTACGAGCAGTACTTC CAWRQGTTTYEQYF
TRBJ1-1 TRBD1 many TRBV6-5 TGTGCCAGCAGTTACTACTACAGGGGGCGGGAAACTGAAGCTTTCTTT CASSYYYRGRETEAFF
TRBJ2-1 - few TRBV11-1 TGTGCCAGCAGCACCCGGGTTGAGGGAGGCATCGAGCAGTTCTTC CASSTRVEGGIEQFF
TRBJ2-3 - - TRBV14 TGTGCCAGCAGCCAAGAAGGGTTTGCGAGCGCAGATACGCAGTATTTT CASSQEGFASADTQYF
TRBJ1-1 - many TRBV6-2/TRBV6-3 TGTGCCAGCAGCGCGTCCGGTAACCGGGCCACTGAAGCTTTCTTT CASSASGNRATEAFF
TRBJ2-7 - many TRBV4-2 TGTGCCAGCAGCCAAGCATTAGGACGGAACGAGCAGTACTTC CASSQALGRNEQYF
TRBJ1-6 - - TRBV14 TGTGCCAGCAGTCAGACGACAGCCCTCGGACCCCTCCACTTT CASSQTTALGPLHF
TRBJ1-5 - few TRBV9 TGTGCCCCTTACACCGATCAGCCCCAGCATTTT CAPYTDQPQHF
TRBJ2-4 - - TRBV4-3 TGCGCCAGCAGCCAAGATGGGGGCATTCAGTACTTC CASSQDGGIQYF
TRBJ1-3 TRBD1 - TRBV20-1 TGCAGTGCGCGCCCGGACAGGGTCTCTGGAAACACCATATATTTT CSARPDRVSGNTIYF
TRBJ2-1 TRBD2 - TRBV7-9 TGTGCCAGCAGCTATGGGCGGGGGGGCCCGGATGAGCAGTTCTTC CASSYGRGGPDEQFF
TRBJ2-3 - many TRBV20-1 TGCAGTGCGAAGGTGGGGACCACAGATACGCAGTATTTT CSAKVGTTDTQYF
TRBJ2-5 - few TRBV7-2 TGTGCCAGCAGCTTAGTCTTTAGGACGGATGGGATGGGACAAGAAAAATTCCAAGAGACCCAGTACTTC CASSLVFRTDGMGQEKFQETQYF
TRBJ1-1 - many TRBV29-1 TGCAGCTGGTGGGGCGGGAATACTGAAGCTTTCTTT CSWWGGNTEAFF
TRBJ1-6 TRBD1 - TRBV10-3 TGTGCCATCAGTGAGGCAGGGGGCGCGAATTCACCCCTCTACTTT CAISEAGGANSPLYF